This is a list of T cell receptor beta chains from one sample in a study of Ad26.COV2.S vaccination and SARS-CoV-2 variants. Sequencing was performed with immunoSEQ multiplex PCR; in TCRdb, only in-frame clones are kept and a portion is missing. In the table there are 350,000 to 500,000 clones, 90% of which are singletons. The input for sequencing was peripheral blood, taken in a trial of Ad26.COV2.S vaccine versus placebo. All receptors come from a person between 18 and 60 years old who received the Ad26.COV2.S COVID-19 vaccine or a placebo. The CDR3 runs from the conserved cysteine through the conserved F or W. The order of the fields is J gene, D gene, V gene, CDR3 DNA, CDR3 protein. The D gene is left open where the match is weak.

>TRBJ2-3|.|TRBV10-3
TGTGCCATCAGTGAGTCTGGTGTAGGTACGCAGTATTTT
CAISESGVGTQYF
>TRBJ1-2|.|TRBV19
TGTGCCAGTAGTATAGATCATGGCTCTTACCTAGATGGCTACACCTTC
CASSIDHGSYLDGYTF
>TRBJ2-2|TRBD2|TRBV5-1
TGCGCCAGCAGCTTGGACCTAGCGGGAGGGGCCGGGGAGCTGTTTTTT
CASSLDLAGGAGELFF
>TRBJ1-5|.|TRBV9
TGTGCCAGCAGCCCCCGGGGGGCCTGGAAGGGCCAGCATTTT
CASSPRGAWKGQHF
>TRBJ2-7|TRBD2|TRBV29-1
TGCAGCGTTGGACTAGCCGGGGAGCAGTACTTC
CSVGLAGEQYF
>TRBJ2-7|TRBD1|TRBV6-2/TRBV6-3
TGTGCCAGCAGCTCCCCCGGACAGGGGAGCTACGAGCAGTACTTC
CASSSPGQGSYEQYF
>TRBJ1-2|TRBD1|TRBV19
TGTGCCACCTTGTGGACAGGGGGCGATGGCTACACCTTC
CATLWTGGDGYTF
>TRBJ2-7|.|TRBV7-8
TGTGCCAGCAGCCCAGGACGGTTGTCCTACGAGCAGTACTTC
CASSPGRLSYEQYF
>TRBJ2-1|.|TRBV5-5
TGTGCCAGCAGCACGAATTACAATGAGCAGTTCTTC
CASSTNYNEQFF
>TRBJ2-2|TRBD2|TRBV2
TGTGCCAGCAGTGGACGACTAGCGGGACCGAACACCGGGGAGCTGTTTTTT
CASSGRLAGPNTGELFF
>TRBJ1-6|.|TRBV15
TGTGCCACCAGCAGAGGCAGTGGAAATTCACCCCTCCACTTT
CATSRGSGNSPLHF